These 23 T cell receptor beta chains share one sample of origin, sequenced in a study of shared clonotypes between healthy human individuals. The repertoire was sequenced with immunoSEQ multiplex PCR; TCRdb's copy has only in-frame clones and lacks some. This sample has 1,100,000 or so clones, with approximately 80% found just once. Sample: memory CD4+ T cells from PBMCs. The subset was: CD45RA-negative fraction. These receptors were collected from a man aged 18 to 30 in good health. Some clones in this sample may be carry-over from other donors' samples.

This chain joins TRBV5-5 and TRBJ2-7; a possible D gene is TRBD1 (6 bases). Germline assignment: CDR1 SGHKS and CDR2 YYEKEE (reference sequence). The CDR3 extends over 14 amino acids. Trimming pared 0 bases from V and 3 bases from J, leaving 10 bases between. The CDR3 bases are TGTGCCAGCAGCTTGGGTAGAGGGGGCTACGAGCAGTACTTC. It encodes CASSLGRGGYEQYF.

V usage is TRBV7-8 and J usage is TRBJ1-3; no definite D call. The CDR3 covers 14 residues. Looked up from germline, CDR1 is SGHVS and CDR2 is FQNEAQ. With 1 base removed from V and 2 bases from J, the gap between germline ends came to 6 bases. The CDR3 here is CASSLERAGNTIYF. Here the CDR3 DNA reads TGTGCCAGCAGCTTAGAACGGGCTGGAAACACCATATATTTT. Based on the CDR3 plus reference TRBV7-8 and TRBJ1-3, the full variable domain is GAGVSQSPRYKVAKRGQDVALRCDPISGHVSLFWYQQALGQGPEFLTYFQNEAQLDKSGLPSDRFFAERPEGSVSTLKIQRTQQEDSAVYLCASSLERAGNTIYFGEGSWLTVV.

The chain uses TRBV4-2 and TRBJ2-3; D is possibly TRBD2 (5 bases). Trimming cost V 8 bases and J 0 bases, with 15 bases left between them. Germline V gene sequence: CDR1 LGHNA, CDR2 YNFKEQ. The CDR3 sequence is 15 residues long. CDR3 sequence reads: CASGISGTSTDTQYF. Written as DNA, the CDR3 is TGTGCCAGCGGGATCAGCGGAACTAGCACAGATACGCAGTATTTT.

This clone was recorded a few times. The CDR3 loop reads CASSQSGVNTEAFF. The CDR3 DNA reads as TGTGCCAGCAGCCAATCGGGAGTGAACACTGAAGCTTTCTTT. The chain recombines TRBV6-6 with TRBJ1-1; D is uncertain. Germline-derived CDR1 and CDR2 are MNHNY and SVGAGI (reference sequence). This CDR3 comprises 14 residues. V gave up 6 bases and J gave up 0 bases, with 11 bases separating them.

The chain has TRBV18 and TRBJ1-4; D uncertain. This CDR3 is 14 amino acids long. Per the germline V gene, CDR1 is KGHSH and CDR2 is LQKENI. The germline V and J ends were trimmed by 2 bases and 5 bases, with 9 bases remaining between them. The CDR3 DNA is TGTGCCAGCTCACCATCCCCCAGCAATGAAAAACTGTTTTTT. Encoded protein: CASSPSPSNEKLFF.

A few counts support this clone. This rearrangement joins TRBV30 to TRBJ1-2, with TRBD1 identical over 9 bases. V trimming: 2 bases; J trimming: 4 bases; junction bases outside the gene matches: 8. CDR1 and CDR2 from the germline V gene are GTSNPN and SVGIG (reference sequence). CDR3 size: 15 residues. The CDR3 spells CAWSLGTGRRYGYTF. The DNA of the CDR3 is TGTGCCTGGAGTCTGGGGACAGGGAGACGCTATGGCTACACCTTC.

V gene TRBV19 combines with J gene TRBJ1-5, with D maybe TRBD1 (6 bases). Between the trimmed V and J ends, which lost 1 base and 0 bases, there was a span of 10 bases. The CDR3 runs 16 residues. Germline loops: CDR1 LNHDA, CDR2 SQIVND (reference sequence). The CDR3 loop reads CASSIGTAHSNQPQHF. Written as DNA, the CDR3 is TGTGCCAGTAGTATAGGGACAGCTCATAGCAATCAGCCCCAGCATTTT.

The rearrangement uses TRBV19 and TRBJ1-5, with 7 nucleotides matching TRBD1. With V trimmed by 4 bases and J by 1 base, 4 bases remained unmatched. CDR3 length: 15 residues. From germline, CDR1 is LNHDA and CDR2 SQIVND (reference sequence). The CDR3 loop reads CASSTLQGSNQPQHF. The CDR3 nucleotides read TGTGCCAGTAGTACCCTACAGGGGAGCAATCAGCCCCAGCATTTT.

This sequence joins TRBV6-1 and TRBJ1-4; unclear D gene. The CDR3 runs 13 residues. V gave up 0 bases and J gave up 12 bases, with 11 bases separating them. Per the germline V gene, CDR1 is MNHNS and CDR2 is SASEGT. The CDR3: CASSEAPGFQLFF. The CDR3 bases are TGTGCCAGCAGTGAAGCGCCGGGATTTCAACTGTTTTTT.

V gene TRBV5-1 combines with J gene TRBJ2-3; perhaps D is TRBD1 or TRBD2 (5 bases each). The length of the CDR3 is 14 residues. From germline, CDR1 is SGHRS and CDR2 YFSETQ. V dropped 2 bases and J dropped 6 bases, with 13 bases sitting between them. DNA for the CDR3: TGCGCCAGCAGCTTAGTCGGGAAGGGGGATACGCAGTATTTT. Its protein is CASSLVGKGDTQYF. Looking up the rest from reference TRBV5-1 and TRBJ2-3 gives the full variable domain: KAGVTQTPRYLIKTRGQQVTLSCSPISGHRSVSWYQQTPGQGLQFLFEYFSETQRNKGNFPGRFSGRQFSNSRSEMNVSTLELGDSALYLCASSLVGKGDTQYFGPGTRLTVL.

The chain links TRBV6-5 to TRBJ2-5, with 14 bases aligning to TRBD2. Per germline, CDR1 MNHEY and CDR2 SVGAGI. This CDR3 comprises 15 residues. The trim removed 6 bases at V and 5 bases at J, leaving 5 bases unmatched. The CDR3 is CASRMTSGRVETQYF. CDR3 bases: TGTGCCAGCAGGATGACTAGCGGGAGGGTCGAGACCCAGTACTTC.

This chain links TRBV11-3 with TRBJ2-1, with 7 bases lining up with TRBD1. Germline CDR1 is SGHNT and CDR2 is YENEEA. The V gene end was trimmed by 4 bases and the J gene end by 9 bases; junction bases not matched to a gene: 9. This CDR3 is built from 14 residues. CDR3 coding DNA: TGTGCCAGCAGCTCGAGACAGGGATTTAGTGAGCAGTTCTTC. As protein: CASSSRQGFSEQFF.

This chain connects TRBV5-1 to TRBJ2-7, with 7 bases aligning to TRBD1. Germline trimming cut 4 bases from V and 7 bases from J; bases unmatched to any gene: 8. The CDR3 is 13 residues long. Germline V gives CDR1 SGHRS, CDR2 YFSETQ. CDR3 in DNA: TGCGCCAGCAGCGTTTACAGGGGAACGGAGCAGTACTTC. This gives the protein CASSVYRGTEQYF.

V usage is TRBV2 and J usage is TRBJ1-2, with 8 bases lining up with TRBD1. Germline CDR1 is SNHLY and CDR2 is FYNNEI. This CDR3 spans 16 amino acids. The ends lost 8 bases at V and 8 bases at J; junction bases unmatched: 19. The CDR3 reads CASCPPRGRGREGYTF. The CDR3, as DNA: TGTGCCAGCTGCCCACCCCGGGGCAGGGGGCGGGAGGGCTACACCTTC.

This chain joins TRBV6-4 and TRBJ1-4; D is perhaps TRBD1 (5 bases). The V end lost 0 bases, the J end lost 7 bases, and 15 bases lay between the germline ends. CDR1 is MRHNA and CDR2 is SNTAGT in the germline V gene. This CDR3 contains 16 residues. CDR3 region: CASSDSGARAGEKLFF. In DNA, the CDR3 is TGTGCCAGCAGTGACTCGGGTGCCAGGGCGGGTGAAAAACTGTTTTTT.

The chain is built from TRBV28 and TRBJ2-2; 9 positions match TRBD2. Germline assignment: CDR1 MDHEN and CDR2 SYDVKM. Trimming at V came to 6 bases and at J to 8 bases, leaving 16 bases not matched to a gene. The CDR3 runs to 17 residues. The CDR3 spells CASRGWVLAGPGGELFF. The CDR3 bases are TGTGCCAGCAGGGGATGGGTCCTAGCGGGACCCGGGGGGGAGCTGTTTTTT.

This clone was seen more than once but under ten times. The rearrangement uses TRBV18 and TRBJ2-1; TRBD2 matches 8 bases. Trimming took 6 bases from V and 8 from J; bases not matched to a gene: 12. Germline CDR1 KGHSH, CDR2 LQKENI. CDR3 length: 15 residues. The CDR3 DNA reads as TGTGCCAGCTCCCCCCCCTTAGCGGGAATGGATGAGCAGTTCTTC. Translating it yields CASSPPLAGMDEQFF.

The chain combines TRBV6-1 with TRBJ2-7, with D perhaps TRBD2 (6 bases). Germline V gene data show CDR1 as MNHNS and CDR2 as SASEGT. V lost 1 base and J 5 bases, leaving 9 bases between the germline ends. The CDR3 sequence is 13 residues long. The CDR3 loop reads CASSEGWGDEQYF. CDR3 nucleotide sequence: TGTGCCAGCAGTGAAGGTTGGGGGGACGAGCAGTACTTC.

For the CDR3, the DNA is TGTGCCAGCAGCCCTCGGACAGGAGCTTATGGCTACACCTTC. Translating it yields CASSPRTGAYGYTF. The J gene is TRBJ1-2, the V gene TRBV7-2, with TRBD1 matching 7 bases. The junction had 8 bases not matched to a gene; V was cut back by 5 bases and J by 5 bases. The CDR3 contains 14 residues. Germline CDR1 and CDR2: SGHTA and FQGNSA.

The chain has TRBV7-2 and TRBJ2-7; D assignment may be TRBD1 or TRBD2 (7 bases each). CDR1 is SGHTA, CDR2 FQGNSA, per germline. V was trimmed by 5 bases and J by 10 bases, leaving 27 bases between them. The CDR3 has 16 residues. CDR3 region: CASSPRGTQGGYGQYF. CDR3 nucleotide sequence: TGTGCCAGCAGCCCGCGTGGAACCCAGGGGGGGTACGGACAGTACTTC. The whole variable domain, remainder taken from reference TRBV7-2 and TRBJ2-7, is GAGVSQSPSNKVTEKGKDVELRCDPISGHTALYWYRQSLGQGLEFLIYFQGNSAPDKSGLPSDRFSAERTGGSVSTLTIQRTQQEDSAVYLCASSPRGTQGGYGQYFGPGTRLTVT.

CDR3 nucleotides: TGTGCCAGCAGCCATTATGGTAGACCAGACACTGAAGCTTTCTTT. Translation: CASSHYGRPDTEAFF. The genes are TRBV7-3 and TRBJ1-1; D gene uncertain. This CDR3 has 15 residues. V shed 5 bases and J shed 3 bases, with 16 bases lying between them. The germline V gene has CDR1 SGHTA and CDR2 FQGTGA. The full variable domain, completed using reference TRBV7-3 and TRBJ1-1, is GAGVSQTPSNKVTEKGKYVELRCDPISGHTALYWYRQSLGQGPEFLIYFQGTGAADDSGLPNDRFFAVRPEGSVSTLKIQRTERGDSAVYLCASSHYGRPDTEAFFGQGTRLTVV.

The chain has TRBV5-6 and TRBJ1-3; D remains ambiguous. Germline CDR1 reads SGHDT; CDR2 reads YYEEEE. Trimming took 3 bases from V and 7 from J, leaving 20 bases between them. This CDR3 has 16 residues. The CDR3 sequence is CASSWGGNTISNTIYF. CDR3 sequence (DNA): TGTGCCAGCAGCTGGGGAGGGAACACCATTAGTAACACCATATATTTT.

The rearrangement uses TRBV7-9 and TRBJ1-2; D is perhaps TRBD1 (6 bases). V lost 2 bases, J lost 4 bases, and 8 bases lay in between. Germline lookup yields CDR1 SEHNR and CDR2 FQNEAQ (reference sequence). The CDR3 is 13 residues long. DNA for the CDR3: TGTGCCAGCAGCTTATCGGACAGCTATGGCTACACCTTC. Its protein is CASSLSDSYGYTF.